The following is a T cell receptor (beta chain) sequence with its context. No antigen is known for it. This sample stems from a study of CD8+CD57+ T cells in acquired aplastic anemia. The wider study: Mean yield of DNA from sorted CD4+ and CD8+ cells was about 3.2 ug.

Those patients picked for sequencing had displayed CD8+CD57+ cell expansion on flow cytometry. There were no patients without severe acquired aplastic anemia. CDR3 and TCR beta VDJ profiling relied on a genomic DNA template. MiXCR was run by TCRdb on the reads, yielding one entry per CDR3 protein. The sample shows under 350,000 distinct CDR3 sequences, under 60% of them seen only once. General study points: Around 29 shared CD8+ CDR3s appeared highly expressed within patients' immunodominant clones.

Looked up from germline, CDR1 is SGHNT and CDR2 is YYREEE (reference sequence). J was trimmed by 4 bases and V by 9 bases; bases with no gene match: 6. The CDR3 sequence is 12 residues long. V gene TRBV5-4 combines with J gene TRBJ1-1, with TRBD1 identical over 7 bases. The specimen was sorted CD4+, CD8+, or CD8+CD57+ T cells (not recorded which) from PBMCs. This clonotype was obtained from a human donor with aplastic anemia. The CDR3 DNA reads as TGTGCCATGCAGGGGGTCGCCACTGAAGCTTTCTTT. This encodes CAMQGVATEAFF. The variable domain in full, completed from reference TRBV5-4 and TRBJ1-1, reads ETGVTQSPTHLIKTRGQQVTLRCSSQSGHNTVSWYQQALGQGPQFIFQYYREEENGRGNFPPRFSGLQFPNYSSELNVNALELDDSALYLCAMQGVATEAFFGQGTRLTVV.